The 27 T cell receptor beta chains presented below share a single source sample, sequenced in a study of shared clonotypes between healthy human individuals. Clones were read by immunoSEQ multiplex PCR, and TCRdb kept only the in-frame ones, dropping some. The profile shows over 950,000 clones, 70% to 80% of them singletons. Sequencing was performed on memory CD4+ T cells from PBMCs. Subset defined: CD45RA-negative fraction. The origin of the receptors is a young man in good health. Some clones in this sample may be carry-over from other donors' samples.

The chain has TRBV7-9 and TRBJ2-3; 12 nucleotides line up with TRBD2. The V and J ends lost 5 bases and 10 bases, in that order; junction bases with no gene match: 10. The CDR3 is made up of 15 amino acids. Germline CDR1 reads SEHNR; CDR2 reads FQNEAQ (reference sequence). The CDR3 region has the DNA TGTGCCAGCAGCCCCCCTAGCGGGAGGGTAGTGGCGCAGTATTTT. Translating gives CASSPPSGRVVAQYF.

The CDR3 DNA sequence: TGTGCCAGCCGGACTAGCTCGGACGGGGAGCTGTTTTTT. Its protein is CASRTSSDGELFF. The J gene is TRBJ2-2, the V gene TRBV6-1; 8 bases fit TRBD2. The CDR3 runs 13 residues. Germline trimming cut 8 bases from V and 7 bases from J; bases unmatched to any gene: 6. Looked up from germline, CDR1 is MNHNS and CDR2 is SASEGT.

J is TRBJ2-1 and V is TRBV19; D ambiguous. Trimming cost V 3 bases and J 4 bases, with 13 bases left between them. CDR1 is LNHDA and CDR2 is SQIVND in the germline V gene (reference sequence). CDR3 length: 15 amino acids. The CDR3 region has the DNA TGTGCCAGTAGTATTGACTCTGCCCCATACAATGAGCAGTTCTTC. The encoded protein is CASSIDSAPYNEQFF.

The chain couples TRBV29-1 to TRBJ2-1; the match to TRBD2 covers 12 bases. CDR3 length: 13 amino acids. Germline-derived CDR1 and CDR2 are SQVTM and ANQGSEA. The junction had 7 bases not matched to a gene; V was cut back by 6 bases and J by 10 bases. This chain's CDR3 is CSVKRLAGEEQFF. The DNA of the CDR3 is TGCAGCGTGAAACGACTAGCGGGAGAGGAGCAGTTCTTC.

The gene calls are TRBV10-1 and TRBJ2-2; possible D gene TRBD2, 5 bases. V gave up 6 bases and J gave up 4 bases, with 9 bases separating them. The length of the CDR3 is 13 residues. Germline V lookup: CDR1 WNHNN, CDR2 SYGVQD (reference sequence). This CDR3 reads CASRPDFTGELFF. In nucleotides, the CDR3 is TGCGCCAGCAGGCCGGACTTCACCGGGGAGCTGTTTTTT.

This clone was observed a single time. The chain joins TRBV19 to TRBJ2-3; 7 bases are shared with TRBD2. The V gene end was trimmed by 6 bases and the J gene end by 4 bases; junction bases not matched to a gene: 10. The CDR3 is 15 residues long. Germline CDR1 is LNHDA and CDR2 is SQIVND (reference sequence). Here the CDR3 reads CASRTGGVFADTQYF. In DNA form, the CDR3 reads TGTGCCAGTAGGACGGGAGGTGTTTTCGCAGATACGCAGTATTTT.

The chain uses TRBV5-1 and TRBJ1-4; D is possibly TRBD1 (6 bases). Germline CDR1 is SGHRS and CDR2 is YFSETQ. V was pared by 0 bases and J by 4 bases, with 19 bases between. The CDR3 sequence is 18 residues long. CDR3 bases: TGCGCCAGCAGCTTGGAGGGGCAGGGGACGGGCTTTAATGAAAAACTGTTTTTT. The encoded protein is CASSLEGQGTGFNEKLFF.

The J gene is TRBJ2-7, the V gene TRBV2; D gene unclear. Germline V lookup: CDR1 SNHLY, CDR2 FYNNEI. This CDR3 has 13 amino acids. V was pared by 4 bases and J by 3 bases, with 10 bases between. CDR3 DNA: TGTGCCAGCAGTGGGGTAGGGAACTACGAGCAGTACTTC. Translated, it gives CASSGVGNYEQYF.

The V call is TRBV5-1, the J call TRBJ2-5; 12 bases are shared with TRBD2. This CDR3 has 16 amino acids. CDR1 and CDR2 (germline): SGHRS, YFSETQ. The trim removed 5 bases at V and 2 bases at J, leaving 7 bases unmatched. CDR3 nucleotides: TGCGCCAGCAGATTGACTAGCGGGAGAGGGCAAGAGACCCAGTACTTC. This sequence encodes CASRLTSGRGQETQYF. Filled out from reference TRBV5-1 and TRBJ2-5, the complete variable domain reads KAGVTQTPRYLIKTRGQQVTLSCSPISGHRSVSWYQQTPGQGLQFLFEYFSETQRNKGNFPGRFSGRQFSNSRSEMNVSTLELGDSALYLCASRLTSGRGQETQYFGPGTRLLVL.

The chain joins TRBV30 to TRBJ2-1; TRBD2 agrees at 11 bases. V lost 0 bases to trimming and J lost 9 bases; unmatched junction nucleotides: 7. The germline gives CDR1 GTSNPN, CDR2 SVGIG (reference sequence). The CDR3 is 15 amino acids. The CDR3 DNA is TGTGCCTGGAGTGTACTAGCGGGAGTGCGGGGTGAGCAGTTCTTC. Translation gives CAWSVLAGVRGEQFF.

In DNA, the CDR3 is TGTGCCAGCGATGAGGGGTTCAGAGACGAGCAGTACTTC. It codes for CASDEGFRDEQYF. The chain is built from TRBV6-1 and TRBJ2-7; possibly TRBD1 or TRBD2 for D (5 bases each). This CDR3 has 13 residues. In germline, CDR1 is MNHNS, CDR2 SASEGT. The V end was cut by 8 bases, the J end by 5 bases, with 16 bases between.

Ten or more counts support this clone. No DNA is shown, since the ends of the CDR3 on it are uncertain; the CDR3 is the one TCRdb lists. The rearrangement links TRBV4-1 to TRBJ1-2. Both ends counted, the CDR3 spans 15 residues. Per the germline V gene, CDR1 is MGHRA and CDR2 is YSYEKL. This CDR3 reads CASSQDPWAAGTSTF.

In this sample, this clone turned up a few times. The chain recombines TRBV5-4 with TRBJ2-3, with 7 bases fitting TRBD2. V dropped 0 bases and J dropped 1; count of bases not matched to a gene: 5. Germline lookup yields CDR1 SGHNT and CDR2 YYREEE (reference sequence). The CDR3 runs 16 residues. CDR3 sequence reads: CASSLAVLARTDTQYF. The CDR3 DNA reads TGTGCCAGCAGCTTGGCCGTACTAGCGCGCACAGATACGCAGTATTTT.

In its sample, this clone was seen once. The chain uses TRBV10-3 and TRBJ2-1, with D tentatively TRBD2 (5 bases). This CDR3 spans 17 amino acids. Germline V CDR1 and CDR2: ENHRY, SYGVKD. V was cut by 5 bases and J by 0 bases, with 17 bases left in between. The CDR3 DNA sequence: TGTGCCATCAGTACCTCCCTCGGGATGAGCTCCTACAATGAGCAGTTCTTC. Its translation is CAISTSLGMSSYNEQFF.

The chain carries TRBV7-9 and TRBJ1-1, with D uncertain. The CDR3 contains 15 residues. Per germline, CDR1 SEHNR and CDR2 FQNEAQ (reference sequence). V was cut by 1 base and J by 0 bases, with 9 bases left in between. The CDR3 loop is CASSLDWIMNTEAFF. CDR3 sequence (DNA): TGTGCCAGCAGCTTAGATTGGATTATGAACACTGAAGCTTTCTTT.

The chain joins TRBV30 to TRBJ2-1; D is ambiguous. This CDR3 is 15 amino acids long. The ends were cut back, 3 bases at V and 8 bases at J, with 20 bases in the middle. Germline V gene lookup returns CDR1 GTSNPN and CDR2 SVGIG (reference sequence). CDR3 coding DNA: TGTGCCTGGAGAGCCCGGTGGGCGTTATGGGATGAGCAGTTCTTC. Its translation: CAWRARWALWDEQFF.

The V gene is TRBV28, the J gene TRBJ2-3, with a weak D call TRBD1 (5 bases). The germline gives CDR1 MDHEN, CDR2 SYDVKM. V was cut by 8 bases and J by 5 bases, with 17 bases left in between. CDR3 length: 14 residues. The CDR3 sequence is CASEKGEWGDTQYF. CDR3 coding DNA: TGTGCCAGCGAAAAAGGGGAATGGGGAGATACGCAGTATTTT.

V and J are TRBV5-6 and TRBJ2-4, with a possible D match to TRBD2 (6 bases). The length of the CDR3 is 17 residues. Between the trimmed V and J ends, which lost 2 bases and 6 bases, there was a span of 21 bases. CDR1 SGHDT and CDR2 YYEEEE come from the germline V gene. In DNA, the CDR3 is TGTGCCAGCAGCTTTTCCGGGGACTCGACACACCGAAACATTCAGTACTTC. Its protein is CASSFSGDSTHRNIQYF.

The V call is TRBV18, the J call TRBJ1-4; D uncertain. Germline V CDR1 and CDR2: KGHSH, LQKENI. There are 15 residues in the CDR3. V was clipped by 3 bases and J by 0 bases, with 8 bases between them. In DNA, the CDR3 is TGTGCCAGCTCACCTGAGCCAGCAACTAATGAAAAACTGTTTTTT. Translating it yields CASSPEPATNEKLFF.

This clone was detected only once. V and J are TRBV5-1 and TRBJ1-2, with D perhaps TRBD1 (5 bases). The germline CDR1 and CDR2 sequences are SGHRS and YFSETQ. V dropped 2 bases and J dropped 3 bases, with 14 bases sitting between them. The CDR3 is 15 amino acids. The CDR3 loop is CASSFDSPVYYGYTF. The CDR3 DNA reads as TGCGCCAGCAGCTTTGACAGCCCAGTGTACTATGGCTACACCTTC.

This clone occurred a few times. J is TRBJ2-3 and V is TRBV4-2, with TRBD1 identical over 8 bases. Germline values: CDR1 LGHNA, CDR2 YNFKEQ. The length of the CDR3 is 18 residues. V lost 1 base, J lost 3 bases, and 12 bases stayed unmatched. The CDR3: CASSQVPGQGVVTDTQYF. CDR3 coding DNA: TGTGCCAGCAGCCAAGTGCCAGGACAGGGAGTTGTAACAGATACGCAGTATTTT.

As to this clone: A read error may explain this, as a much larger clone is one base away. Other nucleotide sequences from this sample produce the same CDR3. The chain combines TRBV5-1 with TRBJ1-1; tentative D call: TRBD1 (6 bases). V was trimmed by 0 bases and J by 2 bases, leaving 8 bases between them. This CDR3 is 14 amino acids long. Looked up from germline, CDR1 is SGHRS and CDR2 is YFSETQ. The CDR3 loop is CASSLDRVNTEAFF. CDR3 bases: TGCGCCAGCAGCTTGGACAGGGTAAACACTGAAGCTTTCTTT.

The CDR3, as DNA: TGCGCCAGCAGCACGGCCGCCGGGACCGCTGTGGTGGAGACCCAGTACTTC. Its protein product is CASSTAAGTAVVETQYF. The rearrangement joins TRBV5-1 to TRBJ2-5; D may correspond to TRBD1 or TRBD2 (5 bases each). With 4 bases removed from V and 5 bases from J, the gap between germline ends came to 24 bases. This CDR3 is 17 amino acids long. CDR1 SGHRS and CDR2 YFSETQ come from the germline V gene. Combining the CDR3 with reference TRBV5-1 and TRBJ2-5 gives the whole variable domain KAGVTQTPRYLIKTRGQQVTLSCSPISGHRSVSWYQQTPGQGLQFLFEYFSETQRNKGNFPGRFSGRQFSNSRSEMNVSTLELGDSALYLCASSTAAGTAVVETQYFGPGTRLLVL.

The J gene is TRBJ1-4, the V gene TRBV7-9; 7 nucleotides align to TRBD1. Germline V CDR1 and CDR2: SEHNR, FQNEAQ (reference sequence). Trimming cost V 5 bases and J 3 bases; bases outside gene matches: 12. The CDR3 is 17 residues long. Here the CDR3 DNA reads TGTGCCAGCAGCCCGAGACAGGGCAGTGGGTCTAATGAAAAACTGTTTTTT. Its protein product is CASSPRQGSGSNEKLFF.

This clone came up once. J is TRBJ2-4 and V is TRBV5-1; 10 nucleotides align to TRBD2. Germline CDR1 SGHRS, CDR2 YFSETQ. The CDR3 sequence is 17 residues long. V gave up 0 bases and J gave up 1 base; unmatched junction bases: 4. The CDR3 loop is CASSLAVSGRAKNIQYF. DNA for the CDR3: TGCGCCAGCAGCTTGGCGGTTAGCGGGAGGGCCAAAAACATTCAGTACTTC.

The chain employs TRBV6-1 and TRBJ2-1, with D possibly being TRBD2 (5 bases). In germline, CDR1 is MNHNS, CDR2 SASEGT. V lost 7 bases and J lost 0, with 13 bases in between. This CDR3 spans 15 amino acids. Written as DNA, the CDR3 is TGTGCCAGCACTCGGACTGCACCCTCCTACAATGAGCAGTTCTTC. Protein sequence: CASTRTAPSYNEQFF.

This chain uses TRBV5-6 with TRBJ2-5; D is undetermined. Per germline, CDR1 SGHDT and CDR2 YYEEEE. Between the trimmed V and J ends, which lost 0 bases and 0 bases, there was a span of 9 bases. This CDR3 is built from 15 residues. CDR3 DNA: TGTGCCAGCAGCTTGGGGATATGGTACCAAGAGACCCAGTACTTC. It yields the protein CASSLGIWYQETQYF.